Included here is one T cell receptor beta chain sequence, with context. In this sample, this clonotype turned up a few times. Its recognized antigen is unknown. No much larger clonotype is one base removed from it; base qualities were not supplied. High-throughput TCR beta sequencing profiled peripheral blood CD8+ and CD4+ T cells from healthy donors, Susac syndrome patients and multiple sclerosis patients. The multiple sclerosis controls were treatment-naive patients who had stable or active relapsing-remitting disease and met the revised McDonald criteria. Bulk CD8+ and CD4+ T cells were purified by magnetic negative isolation, whereas CD8+ TEMRA cells were enriched by FACS. Blood was drawn into EDTA tubes, processed within 24 hours, and PBMCs were isolated by density gradient centrifugation. PBMCs intended for TCR sequencing were frozen in liquid nitrogen and were later thawed in a 37 degrees C water bath. The sorted or isolated CD4+, CD8+ and CD8+ TEMRA cells had a purity of 90% or higher.

The sample belongs to a study of CD8 T cells in Susac syndrome (dated by TCRdb to between 2018 and 2021). With respect to the entire study: Repertoire sequencing was used to test whether CD8+ T cell activation and differentiation in Susac syndrome was antigen driven. Study-level results and caveats: The TCR sequencing and HLA analysis was acknowledged to have included a relatively small number of individuals.

RNA was extracted with the RNeasy kit and roughly 0.45 to 1 ug was reverse transcribed using random hexamers. The immunoSEQ multiplex PCR assay, covering 54 Vbeta and 13 Jbeta segments, was used to amplify TCR beta CDR3 regions. PCR amplification bias was corrected by using a synthetic template baseline for primer optimization and computational correction. The original methods were these. Only productive sequences were kept, with reads annotated to V, D and J genes according to IMGT and analyzed in immunoSEQ Analyzer. Clonality was calculated as one minus the Shannon entropy normalized by log2 of the number of productive unique sequences. For each patient and control, public and private clones were evaluated within the 100 most prevalent clones. A clone was defined as Susac-specific if it was absent from the healthy and MS cohorts, from some 980 published viral clones and from other ImmuneACCESS disease sequences. The raw public reads went through TCRdb reprocessing: fastp at Q25, MiXCR clone calling, in-frame beta chains kept. Rows matching on CDR3 protein sequence are summarized as one entry with the most common DNA and genes. The V and J calls here are based on TCRdb, not the publication. Within this sample are roughly 150,000 distinct CDR3 sequences, with approximately 94% of them counted one time only. The ten biggest clones cover roughly 0.099% of the sample.

The material sequenced was CD4+ T cells from PBMCs. The TCR originated in a human donor with multiple sclerosis.

At the DNA level, the sequence is TGTGCCAGCAGCTCTGTCAGGGGGCGTATCGGGGAGCTGTTTTTT. Its protein product is CASSSVRGRIGELFF. The chain is made from TRBV7-2 and TRBJ2-2, with 8 junctional bases fitting TRBD1. From the germline V gene, CDR1 is SGHTA and CDR2 is FQGNSA. After removal of 4 bases from V and 7 bases from J, the junction retains 8 bases not matched to a gene. Taken from cysteine to phenylalanine, the CDR3 has 15 residues. Only the CDR3 DNA stays, 45 bases, in frame from base 1.